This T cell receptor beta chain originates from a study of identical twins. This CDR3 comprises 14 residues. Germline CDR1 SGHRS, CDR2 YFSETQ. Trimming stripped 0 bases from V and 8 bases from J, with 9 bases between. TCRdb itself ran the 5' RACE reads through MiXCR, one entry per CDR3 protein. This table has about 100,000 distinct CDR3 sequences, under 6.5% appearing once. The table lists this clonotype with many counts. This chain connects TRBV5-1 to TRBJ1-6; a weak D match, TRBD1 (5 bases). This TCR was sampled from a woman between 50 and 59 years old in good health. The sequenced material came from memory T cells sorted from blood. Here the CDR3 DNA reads TGCGCCAGCAGCTTGGGACAGTCTCATTCACCCCTCCACTTT. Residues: CASSLGQSHSPLHF.